This is a list of T cell receptor beta chains from one sample in a study of blood T cell repertoires in COVID-19. Using immunoSEQ multiplex PCR, the repertoire was profiled, and TCRdb retains in-frame clones only, with some absent. The sample has around 430,000 clones, just under 90% seen once; the top ten hold roughly a tenth. The sequenced sample was PBMCs or T cells enriched from blood (not recorded which). These receptors originate from a woman between 50 and 59 years old who had recovered from COVID-19. Both conserved end residues are part of each CDR3. The D gene is left open where the match is weak. Size is stated for part of the rows, as once, few or many counts, or as a class when the clone is expanded.

v_call	d_call	clone_size	j_call	cdr3_length	cdr3_nt	cdr3_aa
TRBV28	.	.	TRBJ1-5	16	TGTGCCAGCAGTAATCTGGGGGGGGATAGCAATCAGCCCCAGCATTTT	CASSNLGGDSNQPQHF
TRBV2	TRBD1	.	TRBJ1-6	18	TGTGCCAGCAGTGGGCCGTTTGGGGACAGGGGATATAATTCACCCCTCCACTTT	CASSGPFGDRGYNSPLHF
TRBV6-2/TRBV6-3	.	.	TRBJ1-1	12	TGTGCCAGCAGTTACTTTAGCTCTGAAGCTTTCTTT	CASSYFSSEAFF
TRBV6-5	TRBD2	.	TRBJ2-3	14	TGTGCCAGCATGGCTAGCGGGGGGGCTGATACGCAGTATTTT	CASMASGGADTQYF
TRBV6-5	.	few	TRBJ1-4	14	TGTGCCAGCAGCTTCAGTACAACTAATGAAAAACTGTTTTTT	CASSFSTTNEKLFF
TRBV27	.	.	TRBJ2-5	11	TGTGCCAGCGGCCAGCACAGGGACCAGTACTTC	CASGQHRDQYF
TRBV3-1/TRBV3-2	.	once	TRBJ2-7	13	TGTGCCAGCAGCCAGACTGACTCCTACGAGCAGTACTTC	CASSQTDSYEQYF
TRBV5-1	TRBD1	.	TRBJ1-2	15	TGCGCCAGCAGCTTGCGACCCGGGACAGGGAATGGCTACACCTTC	CASSLRPGTGNGYTF
TRBV11-2	.	.	TRBJ1-1	12	TGTGCCAGCAGCCCAGGCTCTAATGAAGCTTTCTTT	CASSPGSNEAFF
TRBV20-1	TRBD2	.	TRBJ2-3	17	TGCAGTGCTAGTCCGACTAGCGGGGGAGCTAGCACAGATACGCAGTATTTT	CSASPTSGGASTDTQYF
TRBV9	TRBD1	once	TRBJ1-4	15	TGTGCCAGCAGCCTAGGGGGCGCCTTGAATGAAAAACTGTTTTTT	CASSLGGALNEKLFF
TRBV5-1	TRBD1	.	TRBJ1-2	14	TGCGCCAGCAGCTTCGACAGGGCGTTCTCTGGCTACACCTTC	CASSFDRAFSGYTF
TRBV19	.	.	TRBJ1-2	16	TGTGCCAGTAAATATAGTTCCGGACAGTGGAGAAATGGCTACACCTTC	CASKYSSGQWRNGYTF
TRBV18	.	.	TRBJ2-2	19	TGTGCCAGCTCACGGATTGGACAAGGCGGTGTCGCGAACACCGGGGAGCTGTTTTTT	CASSRIGQGGVANTGELFF
TRBV28	TRBD1	.	TRBJ2-2	15	TGTGCCAGCAGCCAAGGGGGCGCAGACACCGGGGAGCTGTTTTTT	CASSQGGADTGELFF
TRBV18	TRBD1	.	TRBJ2-7	13	TGTGCCAGCTCACCGAAAGACAGGGGCGAGCAGTACTTC	CASSPKDRGEQYF
TRBV28	TRBD2	.	TRBJ2-5	14	TGTGCCAGCAGTTTAGCGGGGGGGACGGAGACCCAGTACTTC	CASSLAGGTETQYF
TRBV28	.	few	TRBJ1-5	17	TGTGCCAGCAGTACCCGACCCAACTTCAGCCTGAGGCAGCCCCAGCATTTT	CASSTRPNFSLRQPQHF
TRBV29-1	TRBD1	.	TRBJ1-2	13	TGCAGCGGAATGACAGGGGCTAACTATGGCTACACCTTC	CSGMTGANYGYTF
TRBV3-1/TRBV3-2	.	.	TRBJ2-3	14	TGTGCCAGCAGCCGGGGGGGCGGCACTGATACGCAGTATTTT	CASSRGGGTDTQYF
TRBV3-1/TRBV3-2	.	.	TRBJ1-6	14	TGTGCCAGCAGCCAAGGGCAGGGCAACTCACCCCTCCACTTT	CASSQGQGNSPLHF
TRBV10-3	.	.	TRBJ2-5	10	TGTGCCACCGGAGAAGAGACCCAGTACTTC	CATGEETQYF
TRBV7-2	.	.	TRBJ2-5	14	TGTGCCAGCAGCCCGATTGGGGCACAAGAGACCCAGTACTTC	CASSPIGAQETQYF
TRBV5-1	.	.	TRBJ2-7	13	TGCGCCAGCAGCTTGGCGACAGCCTACGAGCAGTACTTC	CASSLATAYEQYF
TRBV25-1	TRBD1	.	TRBJ1-6	16	TGTGCCAGCCGCTCACCGGACAGGGCCTGGAATTCACCCCTCCACTTT	CASRSPDRAWNSPLHF
TRBV27	.	once	TRBJ1-2	13	TGTGCCAGCAGTTTATCCCCGGTTAACGGCTACACCTTC	CASSLSPVNGYTF
TRBV7-9	.	.	TRBJ1-2	14	TGTGCCAGCAGCCCTGCAGGGTACAACTATGGCTACACCTTC	CASSPAGYNYGYTF
TRBV4-3	.	.	TRBJ1-2	15	TGCGCCAGCAGCCAAATCCCAGGGGTGCTCGGTGGCTACACCTTC	CASSQIPGVLGGYTF
TRBV15	TRBD1	.	TRBJ1-1	14	TGTGCCACCGAGCAGGGGGAGATGAACACTGAAGCTTTCTTT	CATEQGEMNTEAFF
TRBV25-1	.	.	TRBJ1-2	13	TGTGCCAGCAGTGGACTTAGGCCCTATGGCTACACCTTC	CASSGLRPYGYTF
TRBV4-1	.	.	TRBJ2-6	18	TGCGCCAGCAGCTCTGCCCCAGGGATGCCATCTGGGGCCAACGTCCTGACTTTC	CASSSAPGMPSGANVLTF
TRBV18	TRBD1	.	TRBJ1-5	15	TGTGCCAGCTCACCCGGGACAGGGGGCAATCAGCCCCAGCATTTT	CASSPGTGGNQPQHF
TRBV7-9	TRBD1	.	TRBJ2-5	15	TGTGCCAGCAGCCAAACAGGGGGCTATCTGGAGACCCAGTACTTC	CASSQTGGYLETQYF
TRBV7-2	.	.	TRBJ1-2	14	TGTGCCAGCAGCTCTACTGTGGGGGCCGGAGGCTACACCTTC	CASSSTVGAGGYTF
TRBV5-8	.	.	TRBJ1-2	13	TGTGCCGGGTGGGACTTATTTACTTATGGCTACACCTTC	CAGWDLFTYGYTF
TRBV12-3/TRBV12-4	.	.	TRBJ1-5	11	TGTGCCAGCAGTCAAAATCAGCCCCAGCATTTT	CASSQNQPQHF
TRBV7-9	TRBD1	.	TRBJ1-1	13	TGTGCCAGCAGCTCCCTCAACCAGGGGGTCGCTTTCTTT	CASSSLNQGVAFF
TRBV18	.	.	TRBJ1-1	12	TGTGCCAGCTCACCACCGGCAGGCGAAGCTTTCTTT	CASSPPAGEAFF
TRBV19	.	.	TRBJ1-2	13	TGTGGGAGTGCCCAGGGATCTAACTATGGCTACACCTTC	CGSAQGSNYGYTF
TRBV7-2	TRBD1	.	TRBJ1-3	16	TGTGCCAGCAGCTCGGGACAGCTAATCTCTGGAAACACCATATATTTT	CASSSGQLISGNTIYF
TRBV2	TRBD1	.	TRBJ1-1	17	TGTGCCAGCAGTGAAGCAAGGGACAGCCTGTGGGGGACTGAAGCTTTCTTT	CASSEARDSLWGTEAFF
TRBV19	TRBD2	.	TRBJ2-5	14	TGTGCCAGTAGTAGGTTAGCGGGGCTCCAGGCCCAGTACTTC	CASSRLAGLQAQYF
TRBV28	TRBD1	.	TRBJ1-5	14	TGTGCCGGGAACAGGGGGCGCGGCAATCAGCCCCAGCATTTT	CAGNRGRGNQPQHF
TRBV5-1	TRBD1	.	TRBJ1-2	15	TGCGCCAGCAGCTTGGCAGGGACAGGGGAGGGTGGCTACACCTTC	CASSLAGTGEGGYTF
TRBV18	.	once	TRBJ2-5	13	TGTGCCAGCTCACCATCCGGAGAAGAGACCCAGTACTTC	CASSPSGEETQYF
TRBV2	TRBD1	.	TRBJ1-4	15	TGTGCCAGCAGCTCCCCGACAGGGGTTAATGAAAAACTGTTTTTT	CASSSPTGVNEKLFF